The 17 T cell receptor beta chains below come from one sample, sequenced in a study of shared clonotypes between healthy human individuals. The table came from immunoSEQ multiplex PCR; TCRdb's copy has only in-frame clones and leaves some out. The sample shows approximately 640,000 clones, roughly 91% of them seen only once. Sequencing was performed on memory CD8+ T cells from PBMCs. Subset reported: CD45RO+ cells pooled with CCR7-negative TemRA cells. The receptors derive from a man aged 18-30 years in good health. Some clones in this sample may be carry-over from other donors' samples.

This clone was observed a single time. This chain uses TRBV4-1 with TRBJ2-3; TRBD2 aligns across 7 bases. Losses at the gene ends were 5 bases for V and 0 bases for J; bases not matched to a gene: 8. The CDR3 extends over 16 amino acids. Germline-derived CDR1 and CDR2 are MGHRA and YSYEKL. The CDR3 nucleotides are TGCGCCAGCAGCTCGCGGCTAGCGGCGAGCACAGATACGCAGTATTTT. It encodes CASSSRLAASTDTQYF.

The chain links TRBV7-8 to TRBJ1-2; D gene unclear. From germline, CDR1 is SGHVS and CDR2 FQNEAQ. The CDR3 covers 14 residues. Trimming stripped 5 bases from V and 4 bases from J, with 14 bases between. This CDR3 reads CASSPSTRTYGYTF. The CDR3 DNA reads TGTGCCAGCAGCCCCAGCACCCGCACCTATGGCTACACCTTC.

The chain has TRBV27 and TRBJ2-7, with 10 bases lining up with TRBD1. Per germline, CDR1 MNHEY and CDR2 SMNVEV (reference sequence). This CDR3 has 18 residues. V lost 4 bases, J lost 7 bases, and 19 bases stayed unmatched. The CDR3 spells CASSSLGTGVYRVYEQYF. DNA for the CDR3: TGTGCCAGCAGTTCCTTGGGGACAGGGGTATACCGGGTTTATGAGCAGTACTTC.

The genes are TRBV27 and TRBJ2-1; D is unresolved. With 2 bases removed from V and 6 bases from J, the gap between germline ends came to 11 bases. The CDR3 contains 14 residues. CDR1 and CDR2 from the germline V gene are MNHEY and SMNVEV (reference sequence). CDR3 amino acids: CASSLRSPVNEQFF. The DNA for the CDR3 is TGTGCCAGCAGTTTACGGTCCCCCGTCAATGAGCAGTTCTTC.

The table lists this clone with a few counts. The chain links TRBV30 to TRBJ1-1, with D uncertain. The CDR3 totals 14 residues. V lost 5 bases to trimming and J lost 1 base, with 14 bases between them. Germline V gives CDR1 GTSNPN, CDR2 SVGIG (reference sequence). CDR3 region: CAWFRSAPNTEAFF. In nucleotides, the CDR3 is TGTGCCTGGTTCAGGTCTGCGCCGAACACTGAAGCTTTCTTT.

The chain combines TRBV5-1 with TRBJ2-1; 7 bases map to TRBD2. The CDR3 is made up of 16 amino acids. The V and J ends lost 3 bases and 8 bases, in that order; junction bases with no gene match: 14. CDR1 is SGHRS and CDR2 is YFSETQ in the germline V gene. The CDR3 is CASSSRLTGGSDEQFF. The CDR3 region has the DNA TGCGCCAGCAGCTCTCGGTTGACGGGAGGTTCGGATGAGCAGTTCTTC.

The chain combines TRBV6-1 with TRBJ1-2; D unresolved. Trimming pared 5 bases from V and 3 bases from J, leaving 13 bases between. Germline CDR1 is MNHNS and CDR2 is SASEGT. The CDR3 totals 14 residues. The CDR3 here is CASSFGPWDYGYTF. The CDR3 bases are TGTGCCAGCAGTTTCGGACCCTGGGACTATGGCTACACCTTC.

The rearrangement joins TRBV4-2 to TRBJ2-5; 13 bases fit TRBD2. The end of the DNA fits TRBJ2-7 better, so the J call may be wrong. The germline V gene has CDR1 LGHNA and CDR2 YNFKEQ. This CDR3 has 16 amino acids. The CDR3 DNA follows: TGTGCCAGCAGCCAGCCGACTAGCGGGAGGAGCTACGAGCAGTACTTC. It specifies CASSQPTSGRSYEQYF.

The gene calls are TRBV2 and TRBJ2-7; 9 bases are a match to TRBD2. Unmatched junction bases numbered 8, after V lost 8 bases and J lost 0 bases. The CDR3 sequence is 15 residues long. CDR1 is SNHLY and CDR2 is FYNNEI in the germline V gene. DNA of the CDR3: TGTGCCAGCGGGGGATGGACTAGCGACTCCTACGAGCAGTACTTC. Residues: CASGGWTSDSYEQYF.

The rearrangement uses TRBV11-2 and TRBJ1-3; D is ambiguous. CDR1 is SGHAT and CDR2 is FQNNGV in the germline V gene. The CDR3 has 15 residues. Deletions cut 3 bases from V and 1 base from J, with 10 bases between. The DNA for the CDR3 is TGTGCCAGCAGCTTCGAGGTTTTTTCTGGAAACACCATATATTTT. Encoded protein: CASSFEVFSGNTIYF.

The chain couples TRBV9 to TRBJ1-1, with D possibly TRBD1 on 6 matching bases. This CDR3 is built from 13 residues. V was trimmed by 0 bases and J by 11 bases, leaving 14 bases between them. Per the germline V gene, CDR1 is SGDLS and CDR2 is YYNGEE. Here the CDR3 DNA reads TGTGCCAGCAGCGTAGGGACAGCCGAGGGGGCTTTCTTT. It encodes CASSVGTAEGAFF.

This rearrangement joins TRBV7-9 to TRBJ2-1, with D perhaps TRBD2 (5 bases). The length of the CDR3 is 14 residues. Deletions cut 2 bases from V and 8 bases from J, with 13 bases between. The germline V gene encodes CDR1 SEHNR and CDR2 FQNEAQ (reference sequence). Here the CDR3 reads CASSLIEGVDEQFF. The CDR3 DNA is TGTGCCAGCAGCTTAATTGAGGGTGTCGATGAGCAGTTCTTC.

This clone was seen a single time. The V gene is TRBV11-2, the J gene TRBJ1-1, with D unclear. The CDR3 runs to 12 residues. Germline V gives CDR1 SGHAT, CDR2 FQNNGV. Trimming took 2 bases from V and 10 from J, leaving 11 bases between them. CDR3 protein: CASSLRVLPAFF. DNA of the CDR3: TGTGCCAGCAGCTTAAGGGTACTGCCAGCTTTCTTT.

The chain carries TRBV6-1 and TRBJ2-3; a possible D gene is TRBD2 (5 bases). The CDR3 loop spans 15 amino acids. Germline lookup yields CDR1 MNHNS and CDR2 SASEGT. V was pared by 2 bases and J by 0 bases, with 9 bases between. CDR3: CASSEPAESTDTQYF. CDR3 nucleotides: TGTGCCAGCAGTGAACCAGCGGAGAGCACAGATACGCAGTATTTT.

The CDR3, as DNA: TGTGCCAGCAGCCCGGGACACCTCTACGAGCAGTACTTC. It encodes CASSPGHLYEQYF. The V gene is TRBV7-8, the J gene TRBJ2-7; D possibly corresponds to TRBD1 (6 bases). The germline gives CDR1 SGHVS, CDR2 FQNEAQ. V was pared by 5 bases and J by 3 bases, with 11 bases between. The CDR3 length is 13 residues.

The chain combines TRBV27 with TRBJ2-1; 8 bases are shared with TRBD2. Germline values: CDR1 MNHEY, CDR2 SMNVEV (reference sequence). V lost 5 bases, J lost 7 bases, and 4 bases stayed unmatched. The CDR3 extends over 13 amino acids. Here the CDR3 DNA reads TGTGCCAGCAGTCCCGGGACTAGTAATGAGCAGTTCTTC. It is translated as CASSPGTSNEQFF.

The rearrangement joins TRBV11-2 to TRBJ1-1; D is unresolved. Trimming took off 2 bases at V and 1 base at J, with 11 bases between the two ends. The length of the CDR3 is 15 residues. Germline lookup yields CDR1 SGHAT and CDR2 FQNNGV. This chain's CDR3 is CASSLRSSSNTEAFF. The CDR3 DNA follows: TGTGCCAGCAGCTTAAGGAGCAGTTCGAACACTGAAGCTTTCTTT.